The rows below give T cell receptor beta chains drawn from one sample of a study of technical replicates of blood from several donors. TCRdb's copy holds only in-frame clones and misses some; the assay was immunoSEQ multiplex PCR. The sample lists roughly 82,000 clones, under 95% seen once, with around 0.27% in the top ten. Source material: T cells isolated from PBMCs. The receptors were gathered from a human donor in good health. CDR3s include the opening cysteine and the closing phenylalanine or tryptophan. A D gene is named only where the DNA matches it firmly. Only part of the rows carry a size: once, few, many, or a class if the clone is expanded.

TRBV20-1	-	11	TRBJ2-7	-	CSARDGYEQYF	TGCAGTGCTAGAGACGGGTACGAGCAGTACTTC
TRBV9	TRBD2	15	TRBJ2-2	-	CASSVGAGYTGELFF	TGTGCCAGCAGCGTAGGAGCGGGATACACCGGGGAGCTGTTTTTT
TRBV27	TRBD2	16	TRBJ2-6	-	CASSPRGGSGANVLTF	TGTGCCAGCAGTCCCCGGGGAGGGAGTGGGGCCAACGTCCTGACTTTC
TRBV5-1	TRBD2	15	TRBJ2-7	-	CASRELAGGSYEQYF	TGCGCCAGCAGGGAACTAGCGGGGGGCTCCTACGAGCAGTACTTC
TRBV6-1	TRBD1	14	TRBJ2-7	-	CASSVGTGSYEQYF	TGTGCCAGCAGTGTTGGGACAGGGTCCTACGAGCAGTACTTC
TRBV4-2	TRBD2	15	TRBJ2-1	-	CASSHPSGISNEQFF	TGTGCCAGCAGCCACCCTAGCGGGATATCCAATGAGCAGTTCTTC
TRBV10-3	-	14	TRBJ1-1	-	CAISGEGMNTEAFF	TGTGCCATCAGTGGAGAGGGAATGAACACTGAAGCTTTCTTT
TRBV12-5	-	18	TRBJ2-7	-	CASGLVPWGRANPYEQYF	TGTGCTAGTGGTTTGGTACCCTGGGGCAGGGCTAACCCCTACGAGCAGTACTTC
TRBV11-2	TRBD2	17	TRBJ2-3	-	CASSPKRLAELTDTQYF	TGTGCCAGCAGCCCAAAGCGACTAGCGGAACTCACAGATACGCAGTATTTT
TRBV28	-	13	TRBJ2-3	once	CASSLVAVPKQYF	TGTGCCAGCAGTTTGGTTGCGGTTCCTAAGCAGTATTTT
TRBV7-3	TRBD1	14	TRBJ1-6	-	CASSPGQPNSPLHF	TGTGCCAGCAGCCCGGGACAGCCCAATTCACCCCTCCACTTT
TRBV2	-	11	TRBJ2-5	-	CASRIEETQYF	TGTGCCAGCAGGATAGAAGAGACCCAGTACTTC
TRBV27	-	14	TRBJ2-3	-	CASRLAASTDTQYF	TGTGCCAGCAGACTAGCTGCTAGCACAGATACGCAGTATTTT
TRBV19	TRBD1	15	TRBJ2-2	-	CASRPTGADTGELFF	TGTGCCAGTCGACCTACAGGGGCCGACACCGGGGAGCTGTTTTTT
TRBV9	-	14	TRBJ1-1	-	CASSPGTSDTEAFF	TGTGCCAGCAGCCCTGGGACAAGCGACACTGAAGCTTTCTTT
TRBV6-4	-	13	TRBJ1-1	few	CASSERGATEAFF	TGTGCCAGCAGTGAACGGGGGGCCACTGAAGCTTTCTTT
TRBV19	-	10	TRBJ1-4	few	CASRREKLFF	TGTGCCAGTAGACGGGAAAAACTGTTTTTT